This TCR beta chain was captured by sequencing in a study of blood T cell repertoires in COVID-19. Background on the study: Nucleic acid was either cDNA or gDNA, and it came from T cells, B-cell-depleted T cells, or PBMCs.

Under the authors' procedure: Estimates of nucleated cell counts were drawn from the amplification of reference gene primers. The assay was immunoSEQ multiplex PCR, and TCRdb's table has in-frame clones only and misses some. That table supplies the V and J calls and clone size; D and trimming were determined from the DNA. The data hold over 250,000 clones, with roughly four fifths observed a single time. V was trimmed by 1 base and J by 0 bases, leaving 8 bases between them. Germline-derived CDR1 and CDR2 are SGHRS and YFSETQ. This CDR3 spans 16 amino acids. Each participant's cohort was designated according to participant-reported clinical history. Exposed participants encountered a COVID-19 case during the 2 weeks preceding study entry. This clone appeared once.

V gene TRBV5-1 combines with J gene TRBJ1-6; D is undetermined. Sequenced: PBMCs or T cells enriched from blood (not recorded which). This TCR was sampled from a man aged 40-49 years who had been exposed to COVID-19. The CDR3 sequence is CASSLLVSSYNSPLHF. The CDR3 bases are TGCGCCAGCAGCTTGTTAGTGAGCTCCTATAATTCACCCCTCCACTTT.